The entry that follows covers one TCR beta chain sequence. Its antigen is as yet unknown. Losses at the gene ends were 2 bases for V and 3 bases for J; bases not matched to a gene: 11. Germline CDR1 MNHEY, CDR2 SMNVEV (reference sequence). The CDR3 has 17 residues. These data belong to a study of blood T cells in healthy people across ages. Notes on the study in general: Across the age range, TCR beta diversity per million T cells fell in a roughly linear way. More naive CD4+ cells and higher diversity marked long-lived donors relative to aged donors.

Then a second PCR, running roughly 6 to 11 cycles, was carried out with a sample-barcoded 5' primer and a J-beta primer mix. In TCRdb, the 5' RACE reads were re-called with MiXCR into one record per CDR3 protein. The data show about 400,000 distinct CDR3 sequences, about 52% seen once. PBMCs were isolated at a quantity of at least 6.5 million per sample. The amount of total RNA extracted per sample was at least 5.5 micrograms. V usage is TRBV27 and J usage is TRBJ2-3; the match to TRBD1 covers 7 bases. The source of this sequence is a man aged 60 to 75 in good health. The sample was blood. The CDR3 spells CASSLEARGTSTDTQYF. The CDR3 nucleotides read TGTGCCAGCAGTTTAGAGGCCAGGGGGACAAGTACAGATACGCAGTATTTT.